The 5 T cell receptor beta chains given below trace back to one sample, sequenced in a study of blood T cell repertoires in COVID-19. Using immunoSEQ multiplex PCR, the repertoire was profiled, and TCRdb retains in-frame clones only, with some absent. Of about 330,000 clones in the sample, about 91% were seen once. The material sequenced was peripheral blood. These receptors all come from a man aged 30 to 39 with COVID-19, enrolled during active disease.

This clone came up once. The rearrangement joins TRBV18 to TRBJ1-1, with no clear D. This CDR3 has 17 residues. Trimming stripped 3 bases from V and 0 bases from J, with 17 bases between. From germline, CDR1 is KGHSH and CDR2 LQKENI. The CDR3 nucleotides read TGTGCCAGCTCACCTGGGGAGGTGGGCAGTCTGAACACTGAAGCTTTCTTT. It encodes CASSPGEVGSLNTEAFF.

The chain uses TRBV2 and TRBJ2-5; the match to TRBD1 covers 8 bases. CDR3 size: 13 residues. Germline CDR1 SNHLY, CDR2 FYNNEI. V was clipped by 10 bases and J by 5 bases; unmatched bases: 9. In DNA form, the CDR3 reads TGTGCCACCGGACAGGGACTGGCGGAGACCCAGTACTTC. Its translation: CATGQGLAETQYF.

This clone was detected once. V and J are TRBV28 and TRBJ2-7; TRBD2 is a possible D gene (6 bases). V gave up 1 base and J gave up 0 bases, with 7 bases separating them. Germline lookup yields CDR1 MDHEN and CDR2 SYDVKM. This CDR3 region has 14 residues. The CDR3 loop reads CASSLLGGSYEQYF. In DNA form, the CDR3 reads TGTGCCAGCAGTTTATTGGGGGGCTCCTACGAGCAGTACTTC. The full variable domain, rest sourced from reference TRBV28 and TRBJ2-7, is DVKVTQSSRYLVKRTGEKVFLECVQDMDHENMFWYRQDPGLGLRLIYFSYDVKMKEKGDIPEGYSVSREKKERFSLILESASTNQTSMYLCASSLLGGSYEQYFGPGTRLTVT.

The V gene is TRBV6-5, the J gene TRBJ1-3; TRBD1 might be the D (5 bases). The CDR3 spans 16 residues. V lost 1 base and J 0 bases, leaving 10 bases between the germline ends. Germline-derived CDR1 and CDR2 are MNHEY and SVGAGI. The chain's CDR3 is CASSYLRRGSGNTIYF. Here the CDR3 DNA reads TGTGCCAGCAGTTACTTGAGGAGGGGCTCTGGAAACACCATATATTTT.

This rearrangement joins TRBV19 to TRBJ1-5; a possible D gene is TRBD1 (5 bases). There are 15 residues in the CDR3. Germline lookup yields CDR1 LNHDA and CDR2 SQIVND (reference sequence). Trimming took 3 bases from V and 5 from J, leaving 14 bases between them. CDR3 in DNA: TGTGCCAGTAGTATTCGGGGGGTAGGGGATCAGCCCCAGCATTTT. It is translated as CASSIRGVGDQPQHF.